This TCR beta chain derives from a study of T cells after yellow fever vaccination. Study-wide results and limits: Once the booster was given, most primary-vaccination clones reappeared, at approximately 97% for CD4 and approximately 88% for CD8. Clonotypes shared by both compartments, CD4 and CD8, made up a small share. From the bulk population, abundant clonotypes could contaminate and appear within FACS-sorted repertoires.

This clonotype was counted at least ten times. What it recognizes is unknown. Germline CDR1 is DFQATT and CDR2 is SNEGSKA (reference sequence). V was clipped by 0 bases and J by 2 bases; unmatched bases: 4. The CDR3 runs to 15 residues. One entry per CDR3 protein results from TCRdb running MiXCR on the 5' RACE reads. The table shows fewer than 650,000 distinct CDR3 sequences, with 20% to 25% occurring only once. This chain joins TRBV20-1 and TRBJ2-3; 8 nucleotides align to TRBD2. Specimen: PBMCs, collected 21 days after the first yellow fever vaccination. The clonotype originates from a man younger than 30 who received the YFV17D yellow fever vaccine. The CDR3 loop is CSARDPGGVTDTQYF. The CDR3 coding sequence is TGCAGTGCTAGAGATCCGGGGGGGGTCACAGATACGCAGTATTTT.